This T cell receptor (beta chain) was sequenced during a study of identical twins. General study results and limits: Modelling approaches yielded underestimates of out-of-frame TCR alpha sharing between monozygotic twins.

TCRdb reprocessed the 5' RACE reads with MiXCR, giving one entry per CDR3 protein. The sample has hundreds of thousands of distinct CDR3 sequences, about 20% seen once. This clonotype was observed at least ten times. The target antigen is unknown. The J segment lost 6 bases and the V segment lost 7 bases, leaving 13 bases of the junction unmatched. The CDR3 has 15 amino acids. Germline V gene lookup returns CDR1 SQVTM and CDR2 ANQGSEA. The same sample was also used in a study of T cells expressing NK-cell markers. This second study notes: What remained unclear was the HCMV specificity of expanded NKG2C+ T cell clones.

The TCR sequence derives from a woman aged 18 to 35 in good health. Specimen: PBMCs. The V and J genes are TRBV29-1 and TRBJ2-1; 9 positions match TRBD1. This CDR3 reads CSAEAGQGPFNEQFF. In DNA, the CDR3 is TGCAGCGCCGAGGCCGGACAGGGGCCTTTCAATGAGCAGTTCTTC.